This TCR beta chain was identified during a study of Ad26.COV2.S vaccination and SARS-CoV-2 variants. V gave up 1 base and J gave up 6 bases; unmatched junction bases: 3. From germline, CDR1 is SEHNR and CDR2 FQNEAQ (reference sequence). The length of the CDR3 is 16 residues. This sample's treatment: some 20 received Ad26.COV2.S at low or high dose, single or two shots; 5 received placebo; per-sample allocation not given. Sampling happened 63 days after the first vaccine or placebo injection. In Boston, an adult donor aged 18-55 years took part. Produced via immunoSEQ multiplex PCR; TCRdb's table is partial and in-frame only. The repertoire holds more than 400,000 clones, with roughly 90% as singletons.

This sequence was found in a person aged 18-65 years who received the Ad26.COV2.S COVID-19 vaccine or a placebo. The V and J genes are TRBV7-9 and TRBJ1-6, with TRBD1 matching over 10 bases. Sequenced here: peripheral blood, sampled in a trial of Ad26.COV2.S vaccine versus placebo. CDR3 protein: CASSLGTGGSNSPLHF. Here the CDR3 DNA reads TGTGCCAGCAGCTTAGGGACAGGGGGATCTAATTCACCCCTCCACTTT.